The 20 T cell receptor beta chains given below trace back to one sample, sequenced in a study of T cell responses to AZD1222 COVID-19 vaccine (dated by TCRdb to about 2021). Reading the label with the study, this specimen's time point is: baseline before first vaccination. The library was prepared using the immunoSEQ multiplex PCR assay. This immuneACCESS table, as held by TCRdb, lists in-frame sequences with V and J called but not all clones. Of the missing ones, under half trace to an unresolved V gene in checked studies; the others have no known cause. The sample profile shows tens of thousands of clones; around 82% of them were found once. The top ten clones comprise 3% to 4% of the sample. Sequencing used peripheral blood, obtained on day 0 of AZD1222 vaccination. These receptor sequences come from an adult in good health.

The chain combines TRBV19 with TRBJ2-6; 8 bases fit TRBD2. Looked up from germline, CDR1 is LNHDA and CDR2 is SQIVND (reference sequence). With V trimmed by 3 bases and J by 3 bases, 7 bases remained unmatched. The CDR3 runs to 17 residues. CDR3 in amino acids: CASSIRGGSVGANVLTF. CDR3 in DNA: TGTGCCAGTAGTATCCGGGGGGGATCCGTTGGGGCCAACGTCCTGACTTTC.

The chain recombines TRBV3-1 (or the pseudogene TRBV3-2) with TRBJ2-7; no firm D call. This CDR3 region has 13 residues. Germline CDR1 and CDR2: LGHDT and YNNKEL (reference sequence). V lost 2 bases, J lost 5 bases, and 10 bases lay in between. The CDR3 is CASSQLGRDEQYF. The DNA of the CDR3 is TGTGCCAGCAGCCAATTGGGTCGGGACGAGCAGTACTTC.

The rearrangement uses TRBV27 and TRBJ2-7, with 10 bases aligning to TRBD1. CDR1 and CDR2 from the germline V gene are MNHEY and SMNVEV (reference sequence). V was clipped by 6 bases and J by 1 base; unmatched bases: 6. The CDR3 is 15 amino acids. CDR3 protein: CASSFRTGGSYEQYF. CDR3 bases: TGTGCCAGCAGCTTCCGGACAGGGGGGTCCTACGAGCAGTACTTC.

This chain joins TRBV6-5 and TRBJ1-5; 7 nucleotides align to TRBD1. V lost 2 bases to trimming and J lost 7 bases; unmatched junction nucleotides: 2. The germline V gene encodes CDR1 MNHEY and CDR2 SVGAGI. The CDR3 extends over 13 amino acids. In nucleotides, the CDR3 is TGTGCCAGCAGTTACAGGGGGCAACAGCCCCAGCATTTT. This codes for CASSYRGQQPQHF.

The CDR3 DNA is TGTGCCAGCAGACGGTTCTCTGGAAACACCATATATTTT. Protein sequence: CASRRFSGNTIYF. The rearrangement links TRBV12-3 or TRBV12-4 to TRBJ1-3; D is unresolved. V gave up 6 bases and J gave up 0 bases, with 6 bases separating them. The CDR3 totals 13 residues.

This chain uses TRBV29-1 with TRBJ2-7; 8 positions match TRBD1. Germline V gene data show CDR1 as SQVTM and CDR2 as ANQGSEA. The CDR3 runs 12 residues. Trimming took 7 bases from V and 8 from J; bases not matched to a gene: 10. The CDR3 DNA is TGCAGCGCACACACTTACAGGGGGAAGCAGTACTTC. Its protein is CSAHTYRGKQYF.

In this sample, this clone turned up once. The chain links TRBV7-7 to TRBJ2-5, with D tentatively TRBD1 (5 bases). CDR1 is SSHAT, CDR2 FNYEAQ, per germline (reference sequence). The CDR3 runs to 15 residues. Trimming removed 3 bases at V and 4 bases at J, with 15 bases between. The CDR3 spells CASSLAQGTPETQYF. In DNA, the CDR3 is TGTGCCAGCAGCTTGGCCCAGGGTACCCCAGAGACCCAGTACTTC.

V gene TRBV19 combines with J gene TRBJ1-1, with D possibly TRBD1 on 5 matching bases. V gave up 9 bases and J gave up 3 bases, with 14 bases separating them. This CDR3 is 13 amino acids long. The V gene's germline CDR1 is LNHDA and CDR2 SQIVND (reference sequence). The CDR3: CASNPGIHTEAFF. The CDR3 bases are TGTGCCAGCAACCCAGGGATTCACACTGAAGCTTTCTTT.

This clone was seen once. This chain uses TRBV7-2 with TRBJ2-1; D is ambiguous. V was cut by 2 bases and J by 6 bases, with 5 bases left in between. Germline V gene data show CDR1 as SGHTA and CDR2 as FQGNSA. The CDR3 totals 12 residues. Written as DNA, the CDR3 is TGTGCCAGCAGCTTAACTGTCAATGAGCAGTTCTTC. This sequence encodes CASSLTVNEQFF.

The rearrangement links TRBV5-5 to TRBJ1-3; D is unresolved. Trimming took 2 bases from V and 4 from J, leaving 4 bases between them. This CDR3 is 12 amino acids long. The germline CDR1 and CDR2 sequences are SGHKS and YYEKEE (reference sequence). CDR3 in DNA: TGTGCCAGCAGCTTCGAGGGAAACACCATATATTTT. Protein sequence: CASSFEGNTIYF. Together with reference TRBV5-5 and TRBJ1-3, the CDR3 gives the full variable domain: DAGVTQSPTHLIKTRGQQVTLRCSPISGHKSVSWYQQVLGQGPQFIFQYYEKEERGRGNFPDRFSARQFPNYSSELNVNALLLGDSALYLCASSFEGNTIYFGEGSWLTVV.

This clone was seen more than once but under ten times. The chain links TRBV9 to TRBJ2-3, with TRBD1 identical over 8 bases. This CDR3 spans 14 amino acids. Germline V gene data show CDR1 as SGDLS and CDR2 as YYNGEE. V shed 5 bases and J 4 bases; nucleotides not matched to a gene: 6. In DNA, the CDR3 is TGTGCCAGCAGTTCAGGACAGGGTGCAGATACGCAGTATTTT. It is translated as CASSSGQGADTQYF. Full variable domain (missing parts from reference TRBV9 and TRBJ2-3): DSGVTQTPKHLITATGQRVTLRCSPRSGDLSVYWYQQSLDQGLQFLIQYYNGEERAKGNILERFSAQQFPDLHSELNLSSLELGDSALYFCASSSGQGADTQYFGPGTRLTVL.

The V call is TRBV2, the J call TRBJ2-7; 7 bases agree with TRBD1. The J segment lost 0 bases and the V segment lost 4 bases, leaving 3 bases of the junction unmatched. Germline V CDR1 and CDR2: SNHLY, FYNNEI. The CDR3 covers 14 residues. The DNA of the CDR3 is TGTGCCAGCAGTGCAGACAGGGACTCCTACGAGCAGTACTTC. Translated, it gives CASSADRDSYEQYF.

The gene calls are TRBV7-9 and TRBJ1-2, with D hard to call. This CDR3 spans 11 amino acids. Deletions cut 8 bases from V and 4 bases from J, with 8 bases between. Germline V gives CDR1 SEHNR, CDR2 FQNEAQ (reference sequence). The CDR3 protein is CASSASYGYTF. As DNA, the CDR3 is TGTGCCAGCTCAGCGAGCTATGGCTACACCTTC.

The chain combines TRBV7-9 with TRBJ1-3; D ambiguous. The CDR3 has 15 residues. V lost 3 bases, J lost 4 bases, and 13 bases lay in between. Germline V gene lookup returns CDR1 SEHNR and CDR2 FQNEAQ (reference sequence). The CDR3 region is CASSFRDMSGNTIYF. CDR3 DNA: TGTGCCAGCAGCTTCAGAGACATGTCCGGAAACACCATATATTTT.

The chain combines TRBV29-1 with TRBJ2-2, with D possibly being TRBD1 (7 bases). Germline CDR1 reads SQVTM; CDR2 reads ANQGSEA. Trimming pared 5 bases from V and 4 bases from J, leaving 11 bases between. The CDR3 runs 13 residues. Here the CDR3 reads CSVTRDSTGELFF. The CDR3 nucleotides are TGCAGCGTTACGCGGGACAGCACCGGGGAGCTGTTTTTT.

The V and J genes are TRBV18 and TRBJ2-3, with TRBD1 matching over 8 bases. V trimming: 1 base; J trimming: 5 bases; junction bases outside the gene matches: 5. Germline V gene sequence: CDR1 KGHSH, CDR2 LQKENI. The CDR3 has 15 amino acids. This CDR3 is CASSPRQGARDTQYF. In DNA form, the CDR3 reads TGTGCCAGCTCACCACGCCAGGGGGCACGAGATACGCAGTATTTT.

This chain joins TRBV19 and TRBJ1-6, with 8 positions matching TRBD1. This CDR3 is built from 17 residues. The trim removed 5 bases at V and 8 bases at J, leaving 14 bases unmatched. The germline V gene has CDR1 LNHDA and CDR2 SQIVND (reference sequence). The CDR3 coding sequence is TGTGCCAGTAGTCCCCCCCCCAGGGGGCAACGTGATTCACCCCTCCACTTT. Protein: CASSPPPRGQRDSPLHF.

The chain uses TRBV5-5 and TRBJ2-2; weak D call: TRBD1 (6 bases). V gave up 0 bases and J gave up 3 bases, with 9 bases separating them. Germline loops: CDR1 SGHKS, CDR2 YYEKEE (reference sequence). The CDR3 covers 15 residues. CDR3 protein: CASSLVRGDTGELFF. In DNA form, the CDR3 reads TGTGCCAGCAGCTTGGTCAGGGGAGACACCGGGGAGCTGTTTTTT.

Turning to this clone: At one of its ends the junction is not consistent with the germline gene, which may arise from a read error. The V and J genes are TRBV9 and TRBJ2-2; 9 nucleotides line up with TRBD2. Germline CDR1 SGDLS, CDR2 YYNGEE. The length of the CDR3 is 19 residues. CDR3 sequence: CARRGARRRGGRYTGELFF. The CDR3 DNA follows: TGCGCCCGCCGCGGCGCGCGGCGGCGGGGGGGCAGGTACACCGGGGAGCTGTTTTTT.

CDR3 nucleotide sequence: TGTGCCAGCAGCTTACAGGGGAATTCCTACAATGAGCAGTTCTTC. As protein: CASSLQGNSYNEQFF. V gene TRBV5-5 combines with J gene TRBJ2-1; 7 positions agree with TRBD1. Germline V gives CDR1 SGHKS, CDR2 YYEKEE (reference sequence). This CDR3 is 15 amino acids long. The ends lost 2 bases at V and 1 base at J; junction bases unmatched: 3. Drawing the rest from reference TRBV5-5 and TRBJ2-1, the complete variable domain is DAGVTQSPTHLIKTRGQQVTLRCSPISGHKSVSWYQQVLGQGPQFIFQYYEKEERGRGNFPDRFSARQFPNYSSELNVNALLLGDSALYLCASSLQGNSYNEQFFGPGTRLTVL.